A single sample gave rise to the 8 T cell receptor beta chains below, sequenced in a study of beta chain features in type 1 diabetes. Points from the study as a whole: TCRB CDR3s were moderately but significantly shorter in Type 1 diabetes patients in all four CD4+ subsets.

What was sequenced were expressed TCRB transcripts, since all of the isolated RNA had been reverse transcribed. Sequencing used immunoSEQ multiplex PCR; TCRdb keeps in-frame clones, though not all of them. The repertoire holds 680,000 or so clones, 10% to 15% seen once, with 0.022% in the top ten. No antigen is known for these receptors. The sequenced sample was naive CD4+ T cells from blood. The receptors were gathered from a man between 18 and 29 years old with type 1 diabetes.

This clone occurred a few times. In nucleotides, the CDR3 is TGTGCCAGCAGTGGGGACAGATTCTATGAAAAACTGTTTTTT. Protein: CASSGDRFYEKLFF. The chain joins TRBV28 to TRBJ1-4, with TRBD1 matching over 7 bases. Trimming cost V 5 bases and J 6 bases; bases outside gene matches: 6. The germline V gene has CDR1 MDHEN and CDR2 SYDVKM. The CDR3 has 14 residues.

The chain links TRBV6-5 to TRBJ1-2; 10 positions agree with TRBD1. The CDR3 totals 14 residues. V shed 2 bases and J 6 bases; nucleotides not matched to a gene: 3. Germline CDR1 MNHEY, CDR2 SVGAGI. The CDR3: CASSYKGQGNGYTF. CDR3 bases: TGTGCCAGCAGTTACAAGGGACAGGGGAATGGCTACACCTTC.

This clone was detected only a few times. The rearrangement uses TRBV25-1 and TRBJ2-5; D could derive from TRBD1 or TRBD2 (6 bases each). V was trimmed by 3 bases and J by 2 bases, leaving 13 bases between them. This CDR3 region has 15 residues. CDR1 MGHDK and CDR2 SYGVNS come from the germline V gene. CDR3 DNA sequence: TGTGCCAGCAGTGAGGGGGGCGGGCGGCAAGAGACCCAGTACTTC. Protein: CASSEGGGRQETQYF.

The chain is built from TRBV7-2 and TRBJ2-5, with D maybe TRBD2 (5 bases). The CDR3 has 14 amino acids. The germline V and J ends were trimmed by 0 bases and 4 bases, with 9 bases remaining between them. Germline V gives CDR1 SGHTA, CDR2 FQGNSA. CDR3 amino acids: CASSLAPGRETQYF. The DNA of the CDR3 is TGTGCCAGCAGCTTAGCCCCGGGGAGAGAGACCCAGTACTTC.

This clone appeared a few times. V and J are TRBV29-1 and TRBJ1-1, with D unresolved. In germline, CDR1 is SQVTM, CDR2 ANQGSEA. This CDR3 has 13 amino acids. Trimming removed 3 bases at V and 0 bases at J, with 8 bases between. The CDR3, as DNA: TGCAGCGTTGAGCTTAAGATGAACACTGAAGCTTTCTTT. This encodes CSVELKMNTEAFF.

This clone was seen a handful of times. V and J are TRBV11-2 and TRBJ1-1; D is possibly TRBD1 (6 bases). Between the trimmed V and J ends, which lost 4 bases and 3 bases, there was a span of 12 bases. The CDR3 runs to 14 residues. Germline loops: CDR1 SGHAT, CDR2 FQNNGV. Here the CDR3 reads CASSSQGLDTEAFF. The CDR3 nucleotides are TGTGCCAGCAGCTCACAGGGTTTGGACACTGAAGCTTTCTTT.

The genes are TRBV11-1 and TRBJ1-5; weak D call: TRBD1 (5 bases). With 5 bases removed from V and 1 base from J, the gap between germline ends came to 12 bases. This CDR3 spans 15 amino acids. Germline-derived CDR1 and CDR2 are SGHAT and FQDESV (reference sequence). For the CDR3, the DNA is TGTGCCAGCAGCCCGGACGGACACAGCAATCAGCCCCAGCATTTT. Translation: CASSPDGHSNQPQHF.

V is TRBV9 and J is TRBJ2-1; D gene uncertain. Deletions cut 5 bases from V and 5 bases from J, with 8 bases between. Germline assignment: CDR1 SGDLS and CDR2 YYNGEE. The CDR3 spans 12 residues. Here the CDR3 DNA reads TGTGCCAGCAGGCCGCCCGACAATGAGCAGTTCTTC. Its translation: CASRPPDNEQFF.